What follows is one T cell receptor beta chain and its context. What it recognizes is unknown. The data belong to a study of identical twins. Broader study findings: For cord blood, abundant beta clonotypes had fewer insertions, unlike memory repertoires, which showed none.

Per the germline V gene, CDR1 is SEHNR and CDR2 is FQNEAQ (reference sequence). The CDR3 length is 15 residues. The germline V and J ends were trimmed by 8 bases and 0 bases, with 16 bases remaining between them. Each CDR3 protein is one row after TCRdb ran MiXCR on the 5' RACE reads. The table has roughly 350,000 distinct CDR3 sequences, 9% to 15% seen once. The same sample was also used in a study of yellow fever vaccine responses in identical twins.

The sequence derives from a woman aged 18-29 years in good health. The source material was CD8+ T cells sorted from blood. The gene calls are TRBV7-9 and TRBJ1-1; a possible D gene is TRBD1 (6 bases). CDR3 loop: CASGTSTDMNTEAFF. In nucleotides, the CDR3 is TGTGCCAGCGGGACATCGACAGACATGAACACTGAAGCTTTCTTT.